These 32 T cell receptor beta chains were all obtained from the same sample, sequenced in a study of long-term antiretroviral therapy in people with HIV. A v3.0 immunoSEQ assay was performed at survey level. Assay: immunoSEQ multiplex PCR; the TCRdb copy retains only in-frame clones and omits some. The sample carries 10,000 to 13,000 clones, 82% recorded once. Specimen: unsorted PBMCs, collected 1.2 years after starting antiretroviral therapy. These receptor sequences come from a man aged 40-49 years with HIV.

This chain joins TRBV6-1 and TRBJ1-4, with TRBD1 identical over 8 bases. The CDR3 is 16 residues long. The germline CDR1 and CDR2 sequences are MNHNS and SASEGT. Trimming removed 2 bases from V and 2 bases from J; junction bases left unmatched: 4. The CDR3 region has the DNA TGTGCCAGCAGTGAAAGACAGGGGCGGACTAATGAAAAACTGTTTTTT. Encoded protein: CASSERQGRTNEKLFF.

V is TRBV7-9 and J is TRBJ1-2, with D unclear. Germline V gene sequence: CDR1 SEHNR, CDR2 FQNEAQ (reference sequence). The CDR3 is 14 residues long. Trimming left V 4 bases short and J 6 bases short, with 15 bases between. CDR3 sequence reads: CASSSVGRKDGYTF. As DNA, the CDR3 is TGTGCCAGCAGCTCCGTAGGACGGAAGGATGGCTACACCTTC.

The rearrangement links TRBV6-5 to TRBJ2-1; 10 nucleotides line up with TRBD1. The CDR3 length is 13 residues. J gave up 10 bases and V 2 bases, and 2 bases lay outside the gene matches. Germline V gene lookup returns CDR1 MNHEY and CDR2 SVGAGI. Here the CDR3 reads CASSYLDRGEQFF. The CDR3 DNA reads as TGTGCCAGCAGTTACCTGGACAGGGGGGAGCAGTTCTTC.

This clone occurred a few times. This chain joins TRBV25-1 and TRBJ1-6, with TRBD1 identical over 8 bases. The germline CDR1 and CDR2 sequences are MGHDK and SYGVNS. V shed 8 bases, J shed 6 bases, and the junction held 3 bases outside the gene matches. The CDR3 has 13 residues. The DNA for the CDR3 is TGTGCCAGCTCAGGGGGCCGTAATTCACCCCTCCACTTT. Its translation: CASSGGRNSPLHF.

The gene calls are TRBV19 and TRBJ2-3, with D possibly matching TRBD2 (6 bases). In germline, CDR1 is LNHDA, CDR2 SQIVND (reference sequence). Deletions cut 1 base from V and 8 bases from J, with 7 bases between. The CDR3 has 12 amino acids. CDR3 nucleotides: TGTGCCAGTAGTATAGTGGAGGGTACGCAGTATTTT. Translation: CASSIVEGTQYF.

The V gene is TRBV11-2, the J gene TRBJ2-2, with 10 bases fitting TRBD2. Germline CDR1 reads SGHAT; CDR2 reads FQNNGV. This CDR3 contains 17 residues. J lost 0 bases, V lost 5 bases, and 6 bases had no gene match. The CDR3 loop is CASSNPGLATNTGELFF. CDR3 DNA sequence: TGTGCCAGCAGCAACCCGGGACTAGCGACGAACACCGGGGAGCTGTTTTTT.

The chain is built from TRBV6-1 and TRBJ1-2; D call uncertain. Germline loops: CDR1 MNHNS, CDR2 SASEGT. Trimming pared 6 bases from V and 5 bases from J, leaving 10 bases between. The CDR3 covers 12 residues. CDR3 nucleotides: TGTGCCAGCAGCCCCGCTCAGTATGGCTACACCTTC. This sequence encodes CASSPAQYGYTF.

The chain couples TRBV27 to TRBJ2-7, with D tentatively TRBD1 or TRBD2 (5 bases each). The CDR3 consists of 13 residues. V was clipped by 6 bases and J by 7 bases, with 16 bases between them. Germline CDR1 is MNHEY and CDR2 is SMNVEV (reference sequence). CDR3 coding DNA: TGTGCCAGCAGACGGGACCACCTGGGAGAGCAGTACTTC. It yields the protein CASRRDHLGEQYF.

V and J are TRBV27 and TRBJ1-3; 7 bases fit TRBD1. This CDR3 spans 16 amino acids. Germline V gives CDR1 MNHEY, CDR2 SMNVEV (reference sequence). After removal of 6 bases from V and 4 bases from J, the junction contained 12 bases not matched to a gene. CDR3 region: CASRSQQGRGGNTIYF. DNA for the CDR3: TGTGCCAGCAGATCCCAACAGGGGAGGGGCGGAAACACCATATATTTT.

This clone came up a few times. In DNA, the CDR3 is TGTGCCTGGAGTGTAGGCTCTTATAGCAATCAGCCCCAGCATTTT. Protein: CAWSVGSYSNQPQHF. The genes are TRBV30 and TRBJ1-5; D uncertain. V was shortened by 0 bases and J by 0 bases, with 9 bases between the two germline ends. The length of the CDR3 is 15 residues. Looked up from germline, CDR1 is GTSNPN and CDR2 is SVGIG (reference sequence).

The V and J genes are TRBV5-1 and TRBJ1-1; D remains unclear. CDR1 is SGHRS, CDR2 YFSETQ, per germline. The ends were cut back, 0 bases at V and 5 bases at J, with 14 bases in the middle. This CDR3 spans 15 amino acids. The CDR3 loop is CASSLDGPGRTEAFF. DNA of the CDR3: TGCGCCAGCAGCTTGGATGGCCCGGGAAGAACTGAAGCTTTCTTT.

The chain recombines TRBV7-3 with TRBJ1-4; D ambiguous. This CDR3 contains 14 residues. Trimming left V 5 bases short and J 3 bases short, with 10 bases between. Germline values: CDR1 SGHTA, CDR2 FQGTGA. For the CDR3, the DNA is TGTGCCAGCAGCACCGGACCGCCTAATGAAAAACTGTTTTTT. This translates into CASSTGPPNEKLFF.

This chain links TRBV5-4 with TRBJ1-6; D is perhaps TRBD1 (6 bases). The CDR3 totals 17 residues. Germline V gene data show CDR1 as SGHNT and CDR2 as YYREEE (reference sequence). The V end lost 4 bases, the J end lost 4 bases, and 18 bases lay between the germline ends. In DNA form, the CDR3 reads TGTGCCAGCAGCAGGGGGACGGTTACTAATTATAATTCACCCCTCCACTTT. Translating gives CASSRGTVTNYNSPLHF.

The chain combines TRBV28 with TRBJ1-6; D may be TRBD1 (6 bases). With 8 bases removed from V and 7 bases from J, the gap between germline ends came to 12 bases. Per the germline V gene, CDR1 is MDHEN and CDR2 is SYDVKM. This CDR3 contains 13 residues. The CDR3 reads CASWTESNSPLHF. The CDR3 DNA follows: TGTGCCAGCTGGACAGAGTCAAATTCACCCCTCCACTTT.

The CDR3: CASGQANYGYTF. The CDR3 coding sequence is TGTGCCAGCGGACAGGCTAACTATGGCTACACCTTC. The rearrangement uses TRBV9 and TRBJ1-2, with 7 bases matching TRBD1. Germline loops: CDR1 SGDLS, CDR2 YYNGEE. CDR3 length equals 12 residues. V trimming: 7 bases; J trimming: 0 bases; junction bases outside the gene matches: 0.

The V gene is TRBV27, the J gene TRBJ2-2, with 7 bases matching TRBD2. V lost 3 bases, J lost 4 bases, and 5 bases stayed unmatched. The CDR3 extends over 15 amino acids. Germline CDR1 MNHEY, CDR2 SMNVEV (reference sequence). The CDR3 sequence is CASSFAGDGTGELFF. The CDR3 DNA is TGTGCCAGCAGTTTTGCGGGGGACGGCACCGGGGAGCTGTTTTTT.

The V call is TRBV7-8, the J call TRBJ1-5; TRBD1 might be the D (5 bases). V lost 0 bases and J lost 2, with 8 bases in between. Per germline, CDR1 SGHVS and CDR2 FQNEAQ. CDR3 size: 15 residues. CDR3 sequence reads: CASSLAGAGNQPQHF. The CDR3, as DNA: TGTGCCAGCAGCTTAGCAGGGGCCGGCAATCAGCCCCAGCATTTT.

In this sample, this clone turned up a few times. J is TRBJ2-1 and V is TRBV6-1; D may be TRBD2 (5 bases). Germline assignment: CDR1 MNHNS and CDR2 SASEGT. The length of the CDR3 is 13 residues. Deletions cut 0 bases from V and 10 bases from J, with 10 bases between. The CDR3 region has the DNA TGTGCCAGCAGTGAAGCGGGAGCCCCCGAGCAGTTCTTC. It translates to CASSEAGAPEQFF.

J is TRBJ1-2 and V is TRBV11-2; maybe TRBD1 (5 bases). Trimming left V 0 bases short and J 3 bases short, with 11 bases between. There are 15 residues in the CDR3. Germline-derived CDR1 and CDR2 are SGHAT and FQNNGV. As DNA, the CDR3 is TGTGCCAGCAGCTTAGACGCAGGGCCCTACTATGGCTACACCTTC. Its protein product is CASSLDAGPYYGYTF.

The chain couples TRBV9 to TRBJ2-7, with 7 bases that match TRBD2. After removal of 5 bases from V and 4 bases from J, the junction contained 12 bases not matched to a gene. The CDR3 consists of 15 residues. Germline loops: CDR1 SGDLS, CDR2 YYNGEE. The CDR3 is CASRRIPAGEYEQYF. The CDR3 bases are TGTGCCAGCAGGCGGATTCCCGCGGGGGAATACGAGCAGTACTTC.

The V gene is TRBV29-1, the J gene TRBJ2-7, with TRBD1 matching over 7 bases. The CDR3 totals 13 residues. V shed 4 bases and J 0 bases; nucleotides not matched to a gene: 3. Germline V gene lookup returns CDR1 SQVTM and CDR2 ANQGSEA. The CDR3 DNA is TGCAGCGTTGGGGACAGTCTCTCCTACGAGCAGTACTTC. This codes for CSVGDSLSYEQYF.

This clone was observed a single time. This chain joins TRBV29-1 and TRBJ2-7; D gene uncertain. Germline CDR1 SQVTM, CDR2 ANQGSEA. The CDR3 runs to 9 residues. V lost 7 bases, J lost 0 bases, and 1 base lay in between. CDR3 amino acids: CSASYEQYF. Here the CDR3 DNA reads TGCAGCGCCTCCTACGAGCAGTACTTC.

This rearrangement joins TRBV10-1 to TRBJ2-2; D gene uncertain. This CDR3 has 14 residues. Germline lookup yields CDR1 WNHNN and CDR2 SYGVQD (reference sequence). V was trimmed by 1 base and J by 2 bases, leaving 5 bases between them. The CDR3 loop reads CASSELLNTGELFF. CDR3 nucleotides: TGCGCCAGCAGTGAGTTGCTCAACACCGGGGAGCTGTTTTTT.

The J gene is TRBJ2-7, the V gene TRBV6-5; tentative D call: TRBD1 (6 bases). Trimming removed 2 bases at V and 1 base at J, with 9 bases between. From germline, CDR1 is MNHEY and CDR2 SVGAGI. The CDR3 length is 14 residues. The CDR3: CASSYGQLSYEQYF. The CDR3 coding sequence is TGTGCCAGCAGTTACGGACAGCTATCCTACGAGCAGTACTTC.

This clone was recorded once. The genes are TRBV6-6 and TRBJ2-7, with D possibly matching TRBD1 (5 bases). V was clipped by 2 bases and J by 3 bases, with 5 bases between them. Germline assignment: CDR1 MNHNY and CDR2 SVGAGI (reference sequence). The CDR3 loop spans 12 amino acids. CDR3 nucleotide sequence: TGTGCCAGCAGTTACACAGGCTACGAGCAGTACTTC. Translating it yields CASSYTGYEQYF.

The genes are TRBV6-6 and TRBJ2-7; 9 nucleotides align to TRBD1. Germline loops: CDR1 MNHNY, CDR2 SVGAGI (reference sequence). The CDR3 is 16 amino acids. The ends lost 5 bases at V and 5 bases at J; junction bases unmatched: 13. CDR3 residues: CASSPTRDRAPHEQYF. CDR3 bases: TGTGCCAGCAGTCCGACCCGGGACAGGGCTCCCCACGAGCAGTACTTC.

The J gene is TRBJ2-7, the V gene TRBV11-2; tentative D call: TRBD2 (6 bases). The V end lost 3 bases, the J end lost 3 bases, and 12 bases lay between the germline ends. CDR1 and CDR2 (germline): SGHAT, FQNNGV. The CDR3 extends over 14 amino acids. The CDR3: CASSFGGVLYEQYF. The CDR3 nucleotides read TGTGCCAGCAGCTTTGGCGGGGTCCTCTACGAGCAGTACTTC.

The V gene is TRBV6-5, the J gene TRBJ1-6, with D uncertain. V was pared by 0 bases and J by 8 bases, with 8 bases between. From germline, CDR1 is MNHEY and CDR2 SVGAGI. The CDR3 covers 14 residues. The CDR3 spells CASSYSQADSPLHF. The CDR3 nucleotides read TGTGCCAGCAGTTACTCCCAGGCTGATTCACCCCTCCACTTT.

V gene TRBV18 combines with J gene TRBJ2-7, with 9 bases matching TRBD2. The CDR3 is 13 residues long. Germline lookup yields CDR1 KGHSH and CDR2 LQKENI. The V gene end was trimmed by 3 bases and the J gene end by 4 bases; junction bases not matched to a gene: 1. CDR3 amino acids: CASSPLAGYEQYF. The CDR3 nucleotides are TGTGCCAGCTCACCTCTAGCGGGGTACGAGCAGTACTTC.

The gene calls are TRBV11-2 and TRBJ2-2, with a possible D match to TRBD2 (5 bases). V was clipped by 6 bases and J by 6 bases, with 11 bases between them. Germline V gives CDR1 SGHAT, CDR2 FQNNGV. This CDR3 is built from 13 residues. The CDR3 nucleotides are TGTGCCAGCAGGATCCAAGCGGCCGGGGAGCTGTTTTTT. This gives the protein CASRIQAAGELFF.

This clone was picked up a small number of times. The rearrangement joins TRBV11-3 to TRBJ2-2; unclear D gene. The V gene's germline CDR1 is SGHNT and CDR2 YENEEA. This CDR3 comprises 12 residues. The V and J ends lost 0 bases and 9 bases respectively, with 5 bases between them. Here the CDR3 DNA reads TGTGCCAGCAGCTTAGATGGCCGGGAGCTGTTTTTT. It codes for CASSLDGRELFF.

This clone came up once. V is TRBV11-1 and J is TRBJ2-7, with D tentatively TRBD1 (6 bases). V was cut by 4 bases and J by 5 bases, with 18 bases left in between. The CDR3 covers 15 residues. Per the germline V gene, CDR1 is SGHAT and CDR2 is FQDESV (reference sequence). The CDR3 nucleotides read TGTGCCAGCAGCTATAGCGCCAGGGGCGACGACGAGCAGTACTTC. It specifies CASSYSARGDDEQYF.